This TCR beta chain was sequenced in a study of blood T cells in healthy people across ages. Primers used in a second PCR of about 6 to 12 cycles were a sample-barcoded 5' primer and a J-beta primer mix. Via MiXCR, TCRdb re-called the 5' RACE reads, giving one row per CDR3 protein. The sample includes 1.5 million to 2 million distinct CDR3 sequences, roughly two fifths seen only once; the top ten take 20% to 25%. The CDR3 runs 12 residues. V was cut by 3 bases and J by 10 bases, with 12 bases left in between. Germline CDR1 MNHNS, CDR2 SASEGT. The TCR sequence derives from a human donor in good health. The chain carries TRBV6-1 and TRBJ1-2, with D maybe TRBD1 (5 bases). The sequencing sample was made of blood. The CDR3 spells CASSDESGFYTF. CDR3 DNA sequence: TGTGCCAGCAGTGATGAGTCAGGGTTCTACACCTTC.